This TCR beta chain comes out of a study of Ad26.COV2.S vaccination and SARS-CoV-2 variants. Study findings and constraints: Those who received vaccine or placebo ended up with similar non-spike TCR breadth.

The data were produced by immunoSEQ multiplex PCR, yet TCRdb's version contains in-frame clones alone and is incomplete. Of 400,000 to 450,000 clones listed, roughly 90% are singletons. V dropped 2 bases and J dropped 0 bases, with 14 bases sitting between them. The CDR3 totals 16 residues. Germline lookup yields CDR1 MDHEN and CDR2 SYDVKM. Concerning this clone: Its matching antigen is unknown.

Treatment meaning: 15 to 20 received Ad26.COV2.S at low or high dose, single or two shots; about 5 received placebo; per-sample allocation not given. Vaccine and placebo recipients were sampled on day 63 after the first injection. The receptor was derived from a person aged 18-65 years who received the Ad26.COV2.S COVID-19 vaccine or a placebo. Sequencing used peripheral blood, obtained in a trial of Ad26.COV2.S vaccine versus placebo. This chain links TRBV28 with TRBJ2-7; D assignment may be TRBD1 or TRBD2 (5 bases each). The CDR3 region is CASSLLRDGSSYEQYF. The CDR3 DNA follows: TGTGCCAGCAGTTTACTAAGGGACGGAAGCTCCTACGAGCAGTACTTC.